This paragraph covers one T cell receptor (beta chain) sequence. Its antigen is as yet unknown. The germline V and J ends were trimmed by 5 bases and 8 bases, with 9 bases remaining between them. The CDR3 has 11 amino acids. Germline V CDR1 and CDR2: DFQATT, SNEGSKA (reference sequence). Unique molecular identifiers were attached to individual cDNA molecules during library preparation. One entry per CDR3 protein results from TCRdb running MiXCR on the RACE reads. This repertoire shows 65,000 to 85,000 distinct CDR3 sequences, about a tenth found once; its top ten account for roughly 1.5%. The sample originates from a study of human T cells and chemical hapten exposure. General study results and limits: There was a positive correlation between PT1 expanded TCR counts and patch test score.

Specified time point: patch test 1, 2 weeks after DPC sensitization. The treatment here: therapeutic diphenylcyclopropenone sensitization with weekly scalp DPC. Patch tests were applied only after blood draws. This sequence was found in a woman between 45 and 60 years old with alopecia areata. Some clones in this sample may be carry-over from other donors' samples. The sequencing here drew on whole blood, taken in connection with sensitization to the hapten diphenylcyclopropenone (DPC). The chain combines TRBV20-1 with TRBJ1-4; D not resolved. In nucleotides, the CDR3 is TGCAGTGCTTCGGACCGAGAAAAACTGTTTTTT. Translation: CSASDREKLFF.